The 16 T cell receptor beta chains presented below share a single source sample, sequenced in a study of T cell changes during pregnancy in multiple sclerosis. Sequencing was performed with immunoSEQ multiplex PCR; in TCRdb, only in-frame clones are kept and a portion is missing. The sample holds some 41,000 clones; 89% are singletons and the top ten take 0.95% to 1.5%. The sequenced sample was CD4+ T cells from peripheral blood mononuclear cells, obtained after pregnancy. The receptors originated from a female donor with multiple sclerosis, enrolled in a pregnancy study.

The chain's CDR3 is CASNLISGRAPGANVLTF. DNA for the CDR3: TGTGCCAGCAACCTAATTAGCGGGAGGGCCCCTGGGGCCAACGTCCTGACTTTC. This chain uses TRBV13 with TRBJ2-6; 11 positions agree with TRBD2. The germline gives CDR1 PRHDT, CDR2 FYEKMQ (reference sequence). Germline trimming cut 7 bases from V and 2 bases from J; bases unmatched to any gene: 10. CDR3 length: 18 residues.

This chain joins TRBV6-5 and TRBJ2-5; perhaps TRBD1 as D (6 bases). The germline V gene has CDR1 MNHEY and CDR2 SVGAGI. CDR3 length equals 11 residues. V was cut by 8 bases and J by 4 bases, with 8 bases left in between. CDR3 sequence: CASLRGETQYF. The CDR3 coding sequence is TGTGCCAGCCTCAGGGGAGAGACCCAGTACTTC.

The chain has TRBV7-2 and TRBJ1-5; D is possibly TRBD1 (5 bases). CDR3 size: 15 residues. Trimming pared 1 base from V and 0 bases from J, leaving 7 bases between. The germline CDR1 and CDR2 sequences are SGHTA and FQGNSA. This CDR3 reads CASSLVTDSNQPQHF. CDR3 coding DNA: TGTGCCAGCAGCTTAGTGACAGATAGCAATCAGCCCCAGCATTTT.

The rearrangement links TRBV18 to TRBJ2-1; 9 bases align to TRBD1. This CDR3 region has 15 residues. CDR1 KGHSH and CDR2 LQKENI come from the germline V gene. Germline trimming cut 2 bases from V and 7 bases from J; bases unmatched to any gene: 6. The CDR3 sequence is CASSPGQGLENEQFF. The CDR3 region has the DNA TGTGCCAGCTCACCAGGACAGGGGCTCGAGAATGAGCAGTTCTTC.

The rearrangement joins TRBV6-1 to TRBJ1-2; D ambiguous. With 4 bases removed from V and 3 bases from J, the gap between germline ends came to 18 bases. CDR3 length: 16 residues. Per germline, CDR1 MNHNS and CDR2 SASEGT. CDR3 DNA: TGTGCCAGCAGTGTCGGTAAGAAGATCGAACACTATGGCTACACCTTC. Its protein is CASSVGKKIEHYGYTF.

The J gene is TRBJ1-1, the V gene TRBV27, with 8 bases that match TRBD1. The V segment lost 3 bases and the J segment 5 bases; nucleotides outside the gene matches: 5. Germline loops: CDR1 MNHEY, CDR2 SMNVEV (reference sequence). This CDR3 has 14 amino acids. CDR3 region: CASSFRGLGTEAFF. The CDR3 DNA reads as TGTGCCAGCAGTTTCAGGGGGCTCGGGACTGAAGCTTTCTTT.

This chain uses TRBV7-2 with TRBJ2-2; weak D call: TRBD1 (5 bases). Germline V CDR1 and CDR2: SGHTA, FQGNSA. The V end lost 5 bases, the J end lost 2 bases, and 9 bases lay between the germline ends. This CDR3 has 14 amino acids. CDR3 DNA sequence: TGTGCCAGCAGCAAACAGGTTAACACCGGGGAGCTGTTTTTT. Amino acids: CASSKQVNTGELFF.

The chain has TRBV7-2 and TRBJ2-2, with TRBD1 matching over 7 bases. Trimming at V came to 5 bases and at J to 15 bases, leaving 15 bases not matched to a gene. The CDR3 is made up of 14 amino acids. Germline V lookup: CDR1 SGHTA, CDR2 FQGNSA. The CDR3 coding sequence is TGTGCCAGCAGCCCAGGGGGTTCGAGTCTTTGGATGTTTTTT. Its translation is CASSPGGSSLWMFF.

This chain joins TRBV6-5 and TRBJ1-1, with unresolved D. V shed 6 bases and J shed 11 bases, with 16 bases lying between them. CDR1 is MNHEY, CDR2 SVGAGI, per germline. This CDR3 has 12 residues. The chain's CDR3 is CASSGVGFEAFF. CDR3 bases: TGTGCCAGCAGCGGGGTAGGATTCGAGGCTTTCTTT.

The J gene is TRBJ2-7, the V gene TRBV27, with 8 bases matching TRBD1. V was clipped by 4 bases and J by 1 base; unmatched bases: 6. The CDR3 runs 15 residues. CDR1 MNHEY and CDR2 SMNVEV come from the germline V gene (reference sequence). CDR3 in DNA: TGTGCCAGCAGTTGGGGACAGGCGTCTTCCTACGAGCAGTACTTC. It translates to CASSWGQASSYEQYF.

This clone was observed once. DNA of the CDR3: TGTGCCAGCAGCGTAGCTGGGGCTAGCGGGGGGAATTACAATGAGCAGTTCTTC. Amino acid sequence: CASSVAGASGGNYNEQFF. The chain carries TRBV9 and TRBJ2-1, with TRBD2 matching 11 bases. The germline V gene has CDR1 SGDLS and CDR2 YYNGEE. There are 18 residues in the CDR3. V shed 0 bases, J shed 4 bases, and the junction held 9 bases outside the gene matches.

J is TRBJ1-2 and V is TRBV6-1, with 7 bases that match TRBD1. The CDR3 runs 14 residues. The trim removed 4 bases at V and 4 bases at J, leaving 6 bases unmatched. Germline V gene sequence: CDR1 MNHNS, CDR2 SASEGT. The CDR3 reads CASSGRTGGYGYTF. DNA for the CDR3: TGTGCCAGCAGTGGCCGGACAGGAGGCTATGGCTACACCTTC.

The chain carries TRBV5-1 and TRBJ2-1, with 11 bases fitting TRBD2. CDR3 length: 18 residues. With V trimmed by 0 bases and J by 2 bases, 7 bases remained unmatched. Germline assignment: CDR1 SGHRS and CDR2 YFSETQ. The CDR3 is CASSLAGGLAEPYNEQFF. The CDR3 region has the DNA TGCGCCAGCAGCTTGGCCGGGGGACTAGCGGAGCCCTACAATGAGCAGTTCTTC.

The J gene is TRBJ2-5, the V gene TRBV5-4; a possible D gene is TRBD2 (7 bases). The V end lost 4 bases, the J end lost 4 bases, and 20 bases lay between the germline ends. The CDR3 extends over 16 amino acids. The germline CDR1 and CDR2 sequences are SGHNT and YYREEE (reference sequence). The CDR3 reads CASSMAGTRGGETQYF. For the CDR3, the DNA is TGTGCCAGCAGCATGGCCGGGACAAGGGGGGGAGAGACCCAGTACTTC.

The chain recombines TRBV29-1 with TRBJ1-2; D is ambiguous. The germline V and J ends were trimmed by 4 bases and 8 bases, with 11 bases remaining between them. CDR3 size: 11 residues. Germline V lookup: CDR1 SQVTM, CDR2 ANQGSEA. CDR3 sequence reads: CSVAGTGGYTF. CDR3 nucleotides: TGCAGCGTTGCAGGCACGGGAGGCTACACCTTC. Complete variable domain (other parts from reference TRBV29-1 and TRBJ1-2): SAVISQKPSRDICQRGTSLTIQCQVDSQVTMMFWYRQQPGQSLTLIATANQGSEATYESGFVIDKFPISRPNLTFSTLTVSNMSPEDSSIYLCSVAGTGGYTFGSGTRLTVV.

The CDR3 here is CASSGQGNSGNTIYF. The CDR3 bases are TGTGCCAGCAGCGGACAGGGAAACTCTGGAAACACCATATATTTT. This chain links TRBV2 with TRBJ1-3; 8 bases agree with TRBD1. The CDR3 has 15 residues. CDR1 and CDR2 from the germline V gene are SNHLY and FYNNEI. V was pared by 6 bases and J by 0 bases, with 4 bases of the junction left unmatched.